This T cell receptor beta chain was recorded in a study of OX40 agonist ivuxolimab in advanced cancers. At the level of the study: The study gave patients intravenous ivuxolimab at 0.01 to 10 mg/kg every 2 weeks.

Study outcomes and limitations: Among T cells, CD8+ cells averaged more expanded clones than CD4+ cells. Some nonresponders additionally presented with little normalized T-cell clonal expansion.

With 4 bases clipped from V and 5 bases from J, the junction kept 5 bases outside the gene matches. Germline CDR1 SGHNT, CDR2 YYREEE (reference sequence). The CDR3 consists of 15 residues. About this clone: Its antigen is not known.

Profiling relied on immunoSEQ multiplex PCR, and the TCRdb table lists in-frame clones only, not all of them. The data contain about 53,000 clones, 70% to 80% of them singletons. Sequenced material: CD4+ or CD8+ T cells sorted from blood, taken in a trial of the OX40 agonist ivuxolimab. The chain has TRBV5-4 and TRBJ1-6; 8 bases align to TRBD1. The TCR comes from an adult with an advanced solid tumor such as melanoma, head and neck, liver or kidney cancer. CDR3 residues: CASSIQDRDNSPLHF. In nucleotides, the CDR3 is TGTGCCAGCAGCATCCAGGACAGGGATAATTCACCCCTCCACTTT.